Following are 17 T cell receptor beta chains from one sample sequenced in a study of CD8 T cells in ankylosing spondylitis. A single record per CDR3 protein comes from TCRdb applying MiXCR to the 5' RACE reads. Altogether just over 150,000 distinct CDR3 sequences are present, approximately 20% being singletons, with the ten largest covering about 7.8%. Sequenced sample: blood, either unsorted or a sorted T cell fraction (not recorded which). These receptors originate from a male donor with ankylosing spondylitis or in good health (not recorded which).

This rearrangement joins TRBV12-3 or TRBV12-4 to TRBJ2-2, with TRBD1 matching 7 bases. With V trimmed by 5 bases and J by 1 base, 4 bases remained unmatched. CDR3 size: 15 residues. Written as DNA, the CDR3 is TGTGCCAGCAGTCTCCGGGACAGGAACACCGGGGAGCTGTTTTTT. Amino acid sequence: CASSLRDRNTGELFF.

This clonotype has at least ten counts. This chain connects TRBV18 to TRBJ1-2; 7 positions match TRBD1. The CDR3 sequence is 14 residues long. The germline V gene encodes CDR1 KGHSH and CDR2 LQKENI. J lost 4 bases, V lost 2 bases, and 4 bases had no gene match. DNA for the CDR3: TGTGCCAGCTCACCAGACGGACAGGTCTATGGCTACACCTTC. This translates into CASSPDGQVYGYTF.

This clonotype was recorded a few times. V usage is TRBV20-1 and J usage is TRBJ1-5; TRBD1 aligns across 12 bases. V lost 6 bases to trimming and J lost 7 bases; unmatched junction nucleotides: 13. The CDR3 contains 16 residues. In germline, CDR1 is DFQATT, CDR2 SNEGSKA (reference sequence). In nucleotides, the CDR3 is TGCAGTGCGCACTCCCTGGGACAGGGGGCTCGCCAGCCCCAGCATTTT. It codes for CSAHSLGQGARQPQHF.

This clonotype was seen repeatedly, ten times or more. The chain uses TRBV29-1 and TRBJ1-1; D remains ambiguous. CDR1 is SQVTM and CDR2 is ANQGSEA in the germline V gene. The CDR3 contains 12 residues. Trimming took 1 base from V and 12 from J, leaving 15 bases between them. The CDR3 is CSVEGQTTLTFF. The CDR3 DNA sequence: TGCAGCGTTGAAGGGCAGACTACACTGACTTTCTTT.

This clonotype was seen many times. The rearrangement joins TRBV3-1 to TRBJ2-7, with 7 bases identical to TRBD1. Germline values: CDR1 LGHDT, CDR2 YNNKEL (reference sequence). The CDR3 has 14 amino acids. V was clipped by 1 base and J by 2 bases; unmatched bases: 2. The CDR3 sequence is CASSQGRGPYEQYF. For the CDR3, the DNA is TGTGCCAGCAGCCAAGGTAGGGGGCCCTACGAGCAGTACTTC.

This clonotype was observed many times. J is TRBJ2-7 and V is TRBV28, with TRBD2 as a possible D gene (6 bases). Trimming shortened V by 5 bases and J by 0 bases, and 14 bases separated the two germline ends. The length of the CDR3 is 15 residues. From germline, CDR1 is MDHEN and CDR2 SYDVKM. The chain's CDR3 is CASSTTSPDSYEQYF. For the CDR3, the DNA is TGTGCCAGCAGTACGACTAGTCCCGACTCCTACGAGCAGTACTTC.

The CDR3 sequence is CASSSTVGYEQYF. The CDR3 DNA sequence: TGTGCCAGCAGCTCCACCGTTGGTTACGAGCAGTACTTC. The chain carries TRBV7-2 and TRBJ2-7; D gene ambiguous. This CDR3 region has 13 residues. Germline CDR1 SGHTA, CDR2 FQGNSA. The V gene lost 4 bases and the J gene lost 4 bases, with 11 bases spanning the gap.

In its sample, this clonotype was seen many times. The genes are TRBV5-5 and TRBJ2-7; D is undetermined. There are 12 residues in the CDR3. V lost 0 bases and J lost 2, with 3 bases in between. Germline CDR1 is SGHKS and CDR2 is YYEKEE (reference sequence). CDR3 residues: CASSLAPYEQYF. The CDR3 nucleotides are TGTGCCAGCAGCTTGGCACCCTACGAGCAGTACTTC.

The chain couples TRBV5-1 to TRBJ2-7, with D possibly TRBD1 on 5 matching bases. Germline assignment: CDR1 SGHRS and CDR2 YFSETQ. The CDR3 runs to 14 residues. V gave up 2 bases and J gave up 0 bases, with 9 bases separating them. The CDR3 sequence is CASSFDSSSYEQYF. The CDR3 DNA follows: TGCGCCAGCAGCTTTGACAGTTCCTCCTACGAGCAGTACTTC.

This clonotype was counted at least ten times. The rearrangement uses TRBV4-1 and TRBJ2-5, with no clear D. Trimming took 0 bases from V and 2 from J, leaving 13 bases between them. CDR3 length equals 16 residues. Per the germline V gene, CDR1 is MGHRA and CDR2 is YSYEKL. In nucleotides, the CDR3 is TGCGCCAGCAGCCAAGATAGGACGGCTTTTCAAGAGACCCAGTACTTC. Its protein is CASSQDRTAFQETQYF.

This clonotype came up many times. An end of the junction differs from the germline gene, which may be a read error. The chain combines TRBV5-1 with TRBJ1-4; the match to TRBD1 covers 9 bases. Germline CDR1 reads SGHRS; CDR2 reads YFSETQ. This CDR3 spans 16 amino acids. CDR3 coding DNA: TGCGCCAGCAGCTTTGGAGGGACAGGGACTACTGAAAAACTGTTTTTT. Protein product: CASSFGGTGTTEKLFF.

Ten or more counts support this clonotype. This rearrangement joins TRBV28 to TRBJ1-2; 7 bases fit TRBD1. CDR1 and CDR2 (germline): MDHEN, SYDVKM. V lost 10 bases and J lost 2; bases outside the gene matches: 16. This CDR3 contains 16 residues. The CDR3 nucleotides are TGTGCCACCCACAGCCCTCCGGGACAGACGAACTATGGCTACACCTTC. Protein sequence: CATHSPPGQTNYGYTF.

The chain is built from TRBV20-1 and TRBJ2-1; 7 nucleotides match TRBD2. J lost 9 bases, V lost 0 bases, and 11 bases had no gene match. CDR1 and CDR2 from the germline V gene are DFQATT and SNEGSKA (reference sequence). This CDR3 has 15 residues. CDR3 amino acids: CSARDRDGRALEQFF. The CDR3 bases are TGCAGTGCTAGAGATCGGGATGGGAGGGCCCTTGAGCAGTTCTTC.

This clonotype appeared many times. The rearrangement links TRBV7-6 to TRBJ2-3, with D unclear. The CDR3 runs 17 residues. CDR1 is SGHVS, CDR2 FNYEAQ, per germline. The V and J ends lost 0 bases and 0 bases respectively, with 13 bases between them. The chain's CDR3 is CASSLAPIVTSTDTQYF. CDR3 DNA: TGTGCCAGCAGCTTAGCTCCTATCGTCACTAGCACAGATACGCAGTATTTT. The full variable domain, completed using reference TRBV7-6 and TRBJ2-3, is GAGVSQSPRYKVTKRGQDVALRCDPISGHVSLYWYRQALGQGPEFLTYFNYEAQQDKSGLPNDRFSAERPEGSISTLTIQRTEQRDSAMYRCASSLAPIVTSTDTQYFGPGTRLTVL.

This clonotype was counted between two and nine times. The chain carries TRBV5-1 and TRBJ2-2; no firm D call. The CDR3 runs to 14 residues. V lost 0 bases, J lost 5 bases, and 8 bases lay in between. Looked up from germline, CDR1 is SGHRS and CDR2 is YFSETQ. The CDR3 DNA follows: TGCGCCAGCAGCTTGGAGCCCGGGACCGGGGAGCTGTTTTTT. It encodes CASSLEPGTGELFF.

Ten or more counts support this clonotype. The rearrangement joins TRBV24-1 to TRBJ2-5; possibly TRBD1 for D (5 bases). The CDR3 extends over 16 amino acids. Germline V gene lookup returns CDR1 KGHDR and CDR2 SFDVKD. The V and J ends lost 2 bases and 4 bases respectively, with 16 bases between them. The CDR3 coding sequence is TGTGCCACCAGTGATTCAACCAGGGATAGCCCAGAGACCCAGTACTTC. Protein product: CATSDSTRDSPETQYF.

This clonotype was detected ten times or more. The chain is built from TRBV5-1 and TRBJ2-7; D possibly corresponds to TRBD2 (6 bases). This CDR3 spans 15 amino acids. Germline V gene data show CDR1 as SGHRS and CDR2 as YFSETQ. V lost 1 base and J 6 bases, leaving 17 bases between the germline ends. DNA for the CDR3: TGCGCCAGCAGCTTGCAACTAGCAGAACAAAGCGAGCAGTACTTC. It codes for CASSLQLAEQSEQYF. Full variable domain (missing parts from reference TRBV5-1 and TRBJ2-7): KAGVTQTPRYLIKTRGQQVTLSCSPISGHRSVSWYQQTPGQGLQFLFEYFSETQRNKGNFPGRFSGRQFSNSRSEMNVSTLELGDSALYLCASSLQLAEQSEQYFGPGTRLTVT.